The 22 T cell receptor beta chains below were found in one sample sequenced in a study of blood T cell repertoires in COVID-19. Sequencing used immunoSEQ multiplex PCR; TCRdb keeps in-frame clones, though not all of them. The sample shows 85,000 to 100,000 clones, about 76% of them seen only once. Specimen: peripheral blood. The origin of the receptors is a human donor in a cohort sampled during active COVID-19.

The count of this clone is one. The chain couples TRBV5-4 to TRBJ2-1, with D tentatively TRBD1 (5 bases). The germline V and J ends were trimmed by 0 bases and 6 bases, with 10 bases remaining between them. From germline, CDR1 is SGHNT and CDR2 YYREEE (reference sequence). The CDR3 runs to 14 residues. The DNA for the CDR3 is TGTGCCAGCAGCTTGGTGGCAGGGATCAATGAGCAGTTCTTC. It specifies CASSLVAGINEQFF.

This rearrangement joins TRBV5-1 to TRBJ1-1; D possibly corresponds to TRBD1 (5 bases). V was clipped by 5 bases and J by 0 bases, with 14 bases between them. CDR1 is SGHRS and CDR2 is YFSETQ in the germline V gene. This CDR3 contains 15 residues. The CDR3 protein is CASSSTGGLNTEAFF. DNA of the CDR3: TGCGCCAGCAGTTCGACGGGGGGGTTGAACACTGAAGCTTTCTTT.

V and J are TRBV20-1 and TRBJ2-5; TRBD2 matches at 8 bases. The V gene end was trimmed by 3 bases and the J gene end by 4 bases; junction bases not matched to a gene: 13. Germline V gene data show CDR1 as DFQATT and CDR2 as SNEGSKA (reference sequence). The CDR3 is made up of 16 amino acids. In DNA, the CDR3 is TGCAGTGCTAGTAGACGGGAGGGTAAGGTTGGAGAGACCCAGTACTTC. This codes for CSASRREGKVGETQYF.

V gene TRBV5-1 combines with J gene TRBJ2-7; 7 bases agree with TRBD1. V was clipped by 5 bases and J by 2 bases; unmatched bases: 4. Germline-derived CDR1 and CDR2 are SGHRS and YFSETQ. This CDR3 is 13 amino acids long. For the CDR3, the DNA is TGCGCCAGCAGGTGGGACAGCACCTACGAGCAGTACTTC. Protein sequence: CASRWDSTYEQYF.

This sequence joins TRBV27 and TRBJ1-2; 8 nucleotides agree with TRBD1. CDR3 length: 17 residues. CDR1 and CDR2 (germline): MNHEY, SMNVEV (reference sequence). V gave up 0 bases and J gave up 3 bases; unmatched junction bases: 9. CDR3 sequence (DNA): TGTGCCAGCAGTTTATCTTCGAGGACAGGGAAGGACTATGGCTACACCTTC. It specifies CASSLSSRTGKDYGYTF.

The chain joins TRBV29-1 to TRBJ2-1; possible D gene TRBD1, 5 bases. Germline lookup yields CDR1 SQVTM and CDR2 ANQGSEA. Trimming took off 2 bases at V and 4 bases at J, with 12 bases between the two ends. This CDR3 is 14 amino acids long. CDR3 nucleotide sequence: TGCAGCGTTGAACGACAGAGAAAATACAATGAGCAGTTCTTC. It translates to CSVERQRKYNEQFF.

V usage is TRBV10-3 and J usage is TRBJ1-2; TRBD1 might be the D (6 bases). CDR1 is ENHRY, CDR2 SYGVKD, per germline. V was cut by 2 bases and J by 4 bases, with 20 bases left in between. There are 17 residues in the CDR3. CDR3 protein: CAISETTMRDTSYGYTF. Written as DNA, the CDR3 is TGTGCCATCAGTGAGACAACGATGAGGGACACCTCCTATGGCTACACCTTC.

The chain is built from TRBV5-6 and TRBJ2-7; TRBD1 agrees at 8 bases. The CDR3 sequence is 15 residues long. Germline V gene data show CDR1 as SGHDT and CDR2 as YYEEEE. The trim removed 3 bases at V and 4 bases at J, leaving 9 bases unmatched. CDR3 sequence reads: CASSSLGTGGYEQYF. Written as DNA, the CDR3 is TGTGCCAGCAGCTCTCTAGGAACAGGGGGATACGAGCAGTACTTC.

The gene calls are TRBV4-1 and TRBJ1-5; 9 nucleotides agree with TRBD1. V dropped 0 bases and J dropped 7; count of bases not matched to a gene: 7. Germline V gene lookup returns CDR1 MGHRA and CDR2 YSYEKL. The CDR3 spans 16 residues. The chain's CDR3 is CASSQDGTGRTQPQHF. In DNA form, the CDR3 reads TGCGCCAGCAGCCAAGACGGGACAGGGAGGACCCAGCCCCAGCATTTT.

This clone was seen more than once but under ten times. This chain connects TRBV15 to TRBJ1-5; D might be TRBD1 (6 bases). The CDR3 sequence is 15 residues long. Germline V gene lookup returns CDR1 LNHNV and CDR2 YYDKDF (reference sequence). V lost 4 bases to trimming and J lost 4 bases, with 14 bases between them. CDR3 nucleotide sequence: TGTGCCACCAGCAAAGCAGACAGGAGTAATCAGCCCCAGCATTTT. Amino acid sequence: CATSKADRSNQPQHF.

This clone is judged medium-sized. The chain uses TRBV28 and TRBJ1-5; the match to TRBD1 covers 10 bases. J was trimmed by 4 bases and V by 3 bases; bases with no gene match: 9. CDR3 length: 17 amino acids. CDR1 is MDHEN, CDR2 SYDVKM, per germline. The DNA of the CDR3 is TGTGCCAGCAGTTTCCCGGGACAGGGGTCAACTAATCAGCCCCAGCATTTT. It encodes CASSFPGQGSTNQPQHF. Complete variable domain (other parts from reference TRBV28 and TRBJ1-5): DVKVTQSSRYLVKRTGEKVFLECVQDMDHENMFWYRQDPGLGLRLIYFSYDVKMKEKGDIPEGYSVSREKKERFSLILESASTNQTSMYLCASSFPGQGSTNQPQHFGDGTRLSIL.

This clone was detected a few times. The rearrangement joins TRBV4-1 to TRBJ2-7; possibly TRBD2 for D (5 bases). Trimming stripped 1 base from V and 2 bases from J, with 12 bases between. Germline CDR1 is MGHRA and CDR2 is YSYEKL. This CDR3 is built from 15 residues. CDR3 in DNA: TGCGCCAGCAGCCAAGTCCTAGCTGATCCCTACGAGCAGTACTTC. Its protein product is CASSQVLADPYEQYF.

The rearrangement uses TRBV30 and TRBJ2-7; the match to TRBD1 covers 7 bases. Per the germline V gene, CDR1 is GTSNPN and CDR2 is SVGIG (reference sequence). This CDR3 comprises 11 residues. V dropped 5 bases and J dropped 4; count of bases not matched to a gene: 2. The CDR3 region has the DNA TGTGCCTGGCAGGGGGATTACGAGCAGTACTTC. Residues: CAWQGDYEQYF.

The J gene is TRBJ1-2, the V gene TRBV28; D is uncertain. Trimming removed 7 bases from V and 5 bases from J, with 14 bases in between. The germline gives CDR1 MDHEN, CDR2 SYDVKM. The CDR3 spans 13 residues. The CDR3 DNA follows: TGTGCCAGCACCCCCCCAGTGTATTATGGCTACACCTTC. Its protein is CASTPPVYYGYTF.

V and J are TRBV15 and TRBJ1-1; possibly TRBD1 for D (6 bases). Trimming cost V 0 bases and J 10 bases, with 18 bases left between them. Germline CDR1 and CDR2: LNHNV and YYDKDF (reference sequence). This CDR3 is built from 15 residues. CDR3 coding DNA: TGTGCCACCAGCAGAGATGGGGACACCTATGATACAGCTTTCTTT. Amino acids: CATSRDGDTYDTAFF.

The chain carries TRBV5-4 and TRBJ2-7, with 8 nucleotides matching TRBD2. V trimming: 2 bases; J trimming: 5 bases; junction bases outside the gene matches: 6. The length of the CDR3 is 14 residues. Germline V gene data show CDR1 as SGHNT and CDR2 as YYREEE (reference sequence). The CDR3 DNA is TGTGCCAGCAGCTTACGGGAGGGCCAGGACGAGCAGTACTTC. Its translation is CASSLREGQDEQYF.

The chain employs TRBV19 and TRBJ1-1; possible D gene TRBD1, 6 bases. The CDR3 extends over 15 amino acids. V was shortened by 6 bases and J by 2 bases, with 16 bases between the two germline ends. Germline-derived CDR1 and CDR2 are LNHDA and SQIVND (reference sequence). CDR3 loop: CASRSRTGPNTEAFF. The CDR3 nucleotides read TGTGCCAGTAGGAGCCGAACAGGGCCCAACACTGAAGCTTTCTTT.

This clone was detected only once. The chain recombines TRBV20-1 with TRBJ2-1, with 7 bases aligning to TRBD1. Germline V gives CDR1 DFQATT, CDR2 SNEGSKA (reference sequence). The CDR3 has 11 amino acids. V lost 6 bases to trimming and J lost 9 bases; unmatched junction nucleotides: 5. Here the CDR3 reads CSAEQGSEQFF. DNA for the CDR3: TGCAGTGCAGAACAGGGGTCTGAGCAGTTCTTC.

V gene TRBV9 combines with J gene TRBJ2-1; 9 positions agree with TRBD1. The germline gives CDR1 SGDLS, CDR2 YYNGEE. V shed 2 bases, J shed 6 bases, and the junction held 6 bases outside the gene matches. CDR3 size: 15 residues. The CDR3 DNA is TGTGCCAGCAGCGTCGGGACAGGGACCACCAATGAGCAGTTCTTC. Translated: CASSVGTGTTNEQFF.

The V and J genes are TRBV28 and TRBJ2-7; 7 bases fit TRBD2. CDR1 and CDR2 (germline): MDHEN, SYDVKM. Losses at the gene ends were 4 bases for V and 7 bases for J; bases not matched to a gene: 10. This CDR3 spans 14 amino acids. CDR3 bases: TGTGCCAGCAGTTCCTTAGCGGGCGCGGGGGAGCAGTACTTC. This encodes CASSSLAGAGEQYF.

This CDR3 is CASSEASGTDTQYF. CDR3 DNA: TGCGCCAGCAGTGAGGCTAGCGGCACAGATACGCAGTATTTT. This chain joins TRBV10-1 and TRBJ2-3, with a tentative D call TRBD2 (6 bases). The ends were cut back, 2 bases at V and 1 base at J, with 7 bases in the middle. The length of the CDR3 is 14 residues. Germline loops: CDR1 WNHNN, CDR2 SYGVQD (reference sequence).

Only a few counts were recorded for this clone. This chain joins TRBV4-2 and TRBJ2-5; 13 positions agree with TRBD2. The CDR3 extends over 19 amino acids. The germline V gene has CDR1 LGHNA and CDR2 YNFKEQ. V lost 3 bases and J lost 1; bases outside the gene matches: 11. In nucleotides, the CDR3 is TGTGCCAGCAGCCAGACCGGGACTAGCGGGATTTATGGCCAAGAGACCCAGTACTTC. It yields the protein CASSQTGTSGIYGQETQYF.